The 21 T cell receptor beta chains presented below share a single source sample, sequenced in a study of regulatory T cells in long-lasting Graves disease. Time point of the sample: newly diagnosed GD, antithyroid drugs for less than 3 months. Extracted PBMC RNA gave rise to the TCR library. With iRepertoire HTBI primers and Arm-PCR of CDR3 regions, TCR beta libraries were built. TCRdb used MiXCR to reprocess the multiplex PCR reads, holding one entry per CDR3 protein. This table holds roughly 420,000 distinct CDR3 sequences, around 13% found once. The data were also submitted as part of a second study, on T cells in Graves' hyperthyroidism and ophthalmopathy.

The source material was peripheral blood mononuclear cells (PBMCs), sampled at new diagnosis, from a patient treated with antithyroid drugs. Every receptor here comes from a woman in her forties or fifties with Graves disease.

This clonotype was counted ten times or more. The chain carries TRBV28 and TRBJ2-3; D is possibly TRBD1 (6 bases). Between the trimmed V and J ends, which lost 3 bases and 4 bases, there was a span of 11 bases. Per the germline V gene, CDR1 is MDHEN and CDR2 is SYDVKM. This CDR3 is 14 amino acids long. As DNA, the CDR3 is TGTGCCAGCAGTTTCACCAGGGGAGCAGATACGCAGTATTTT. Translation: CASSFTRGADTQYF.

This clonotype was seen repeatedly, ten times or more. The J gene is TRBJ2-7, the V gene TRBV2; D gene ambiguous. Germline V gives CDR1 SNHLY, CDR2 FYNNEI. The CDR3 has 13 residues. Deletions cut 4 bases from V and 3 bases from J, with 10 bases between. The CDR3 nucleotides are TGTGCCAGCAGTGTCGGCATAGTCTACGAGCAGTACTTC. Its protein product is CASSVGIVYEQYF.

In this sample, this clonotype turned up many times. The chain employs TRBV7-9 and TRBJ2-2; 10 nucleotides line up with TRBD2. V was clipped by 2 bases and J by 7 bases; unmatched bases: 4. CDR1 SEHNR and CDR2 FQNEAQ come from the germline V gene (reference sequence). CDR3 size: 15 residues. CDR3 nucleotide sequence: TGTGCCAGCAGCTTACGAGCGGGAGGGATCGGGGAGCTGTTTTTT. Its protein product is CASSLRAGGIGELFF. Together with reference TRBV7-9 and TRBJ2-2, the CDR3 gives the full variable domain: DTGVSQNPRHKITKRGQNVTFRCDPISEHNRLYWYRQTLGQGPEFLTYFQNEAQLEKSRLLSDRFSAERPKGSFSTLEIQRTEQGDSAMYLCASSLRAGGIGELFFGEGSRLTVL.

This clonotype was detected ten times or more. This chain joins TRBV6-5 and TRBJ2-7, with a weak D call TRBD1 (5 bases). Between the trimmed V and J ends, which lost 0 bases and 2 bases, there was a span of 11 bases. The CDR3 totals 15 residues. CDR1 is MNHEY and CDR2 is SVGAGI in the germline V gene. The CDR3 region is CASSYSFTGTYEQYF. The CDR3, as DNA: TGTGCCAGCAGTTACTCGTTCACAGGCACCTACGAGCAGTACTTC.

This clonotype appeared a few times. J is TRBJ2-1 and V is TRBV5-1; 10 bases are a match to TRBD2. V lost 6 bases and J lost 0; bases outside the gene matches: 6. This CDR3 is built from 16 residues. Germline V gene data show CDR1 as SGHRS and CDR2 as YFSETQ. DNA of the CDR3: TGCGCCAGCAAGAGGACTAGCGGAAGCTCCTACAATGAGCAGTTCTTC. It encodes CASKRTSGSSYNEQFF.

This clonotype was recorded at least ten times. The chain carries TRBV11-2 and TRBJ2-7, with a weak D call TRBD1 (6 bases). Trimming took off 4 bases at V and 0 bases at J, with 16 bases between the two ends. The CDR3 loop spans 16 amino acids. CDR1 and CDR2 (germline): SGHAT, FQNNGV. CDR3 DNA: TGTGCCAGCAGCTCAGATCGTGACAGGTACTCCTACGAGCAGTACTTC. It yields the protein CASSSDRDRYSYEQYF. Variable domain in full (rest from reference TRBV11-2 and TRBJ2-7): EAGVAQSPRYKIIEKRQSVAFWCNPISGHATLYWYQQILGQGPKLLIQFQNNGVVDDSQLPKDRFSAERLKGVDSTLKIQPAKLEDSAVYLCASSSDRDRYSYEQYFGPGTRLTVT.

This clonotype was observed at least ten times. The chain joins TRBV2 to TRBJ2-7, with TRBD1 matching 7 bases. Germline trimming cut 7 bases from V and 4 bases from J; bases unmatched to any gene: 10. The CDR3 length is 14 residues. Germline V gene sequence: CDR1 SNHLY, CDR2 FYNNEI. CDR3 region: CASTLDRPSYEQYF. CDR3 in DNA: TGTGCCAGCACCTTGGACAGGCCCTCGTACGAGCAGTACTTC.

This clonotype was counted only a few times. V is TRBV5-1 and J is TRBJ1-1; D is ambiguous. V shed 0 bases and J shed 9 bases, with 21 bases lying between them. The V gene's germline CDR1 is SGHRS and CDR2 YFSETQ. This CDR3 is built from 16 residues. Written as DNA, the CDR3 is TGCGCCAGCAGCTTGGCCCCAGAGACACGGACTCGGCAAGCTTTCTTT. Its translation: CASSLAPETRTRQAFF.

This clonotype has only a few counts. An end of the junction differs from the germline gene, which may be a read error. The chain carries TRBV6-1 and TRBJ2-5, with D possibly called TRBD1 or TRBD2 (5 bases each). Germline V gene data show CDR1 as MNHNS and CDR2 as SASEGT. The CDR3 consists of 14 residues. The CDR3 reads CASTPSRDQETQCF. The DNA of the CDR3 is TGTGCCAGCACGCCGTCCAGGGACCAAGAGACCCAGTGCTTC.

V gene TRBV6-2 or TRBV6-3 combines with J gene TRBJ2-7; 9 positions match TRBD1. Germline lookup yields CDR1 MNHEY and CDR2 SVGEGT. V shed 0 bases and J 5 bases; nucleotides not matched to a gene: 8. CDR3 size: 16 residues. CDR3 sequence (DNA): TGTGCCAGCAGTTACTCCGGGGACAGGGTATCCAACGAGCAGTACTTC. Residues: CASSYSGDRVSNEQYF.

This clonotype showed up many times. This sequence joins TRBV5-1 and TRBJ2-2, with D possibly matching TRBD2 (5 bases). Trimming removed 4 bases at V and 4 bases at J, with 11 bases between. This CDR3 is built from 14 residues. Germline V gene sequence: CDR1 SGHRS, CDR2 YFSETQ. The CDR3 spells CASSPGVSTGELFF. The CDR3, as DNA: TGCGCCAGCAGCCCCGGGGTCTCCACCGGGGAGCTGTTTTTT.

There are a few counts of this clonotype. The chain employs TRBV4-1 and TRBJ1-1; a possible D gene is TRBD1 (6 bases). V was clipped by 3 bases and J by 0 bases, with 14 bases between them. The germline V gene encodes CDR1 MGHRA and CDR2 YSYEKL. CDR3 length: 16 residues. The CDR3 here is CASSHQDQGMNTEAFF. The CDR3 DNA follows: TGCGCCAGCAGCCACCAGGACCAGGGGATGAACACTGAAGCTTTCTTT.

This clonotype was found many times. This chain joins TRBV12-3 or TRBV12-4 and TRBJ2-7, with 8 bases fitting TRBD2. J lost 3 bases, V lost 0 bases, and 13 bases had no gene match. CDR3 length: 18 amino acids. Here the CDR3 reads CASSLAGLEMGRFYEQYF. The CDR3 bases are TGTGCCAGCAGTTTAGCGGGACTAGAAATGGGGCGGTTCTACGAGCAGTACTTC.

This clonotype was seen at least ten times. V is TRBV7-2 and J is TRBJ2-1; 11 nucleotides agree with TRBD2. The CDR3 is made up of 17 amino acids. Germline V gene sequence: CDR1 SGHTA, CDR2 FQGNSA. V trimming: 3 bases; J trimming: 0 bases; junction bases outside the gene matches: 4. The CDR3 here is CASSFPTSGTSYNEQFF. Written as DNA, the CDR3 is TGTGCCAGCAGCTTTCCGACTAGCGGGACCTCCTACAATGAGCAGTTCTTC.

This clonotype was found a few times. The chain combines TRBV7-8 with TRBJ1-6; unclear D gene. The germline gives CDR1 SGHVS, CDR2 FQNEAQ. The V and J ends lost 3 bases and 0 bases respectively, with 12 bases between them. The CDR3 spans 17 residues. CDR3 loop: CASSFTSSGSYNSPLHF. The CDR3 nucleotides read TGTGCCAGCAGCTTTACCAGTAGCGGCTCCTATAATTCACCCCTCCACTTT.

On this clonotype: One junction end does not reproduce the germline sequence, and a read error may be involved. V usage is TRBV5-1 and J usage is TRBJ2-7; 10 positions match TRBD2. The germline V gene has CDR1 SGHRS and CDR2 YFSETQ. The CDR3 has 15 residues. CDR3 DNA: TGCGCCAGCAGCATACTAGCGGGAAGCTCCTACGAGCACTACTTC. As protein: CASSILAGSSYEHYF.

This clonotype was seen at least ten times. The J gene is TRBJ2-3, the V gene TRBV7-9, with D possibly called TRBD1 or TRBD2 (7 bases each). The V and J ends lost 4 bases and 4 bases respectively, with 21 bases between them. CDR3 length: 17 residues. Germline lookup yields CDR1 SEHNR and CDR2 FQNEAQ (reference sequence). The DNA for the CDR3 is TGTGCCAGCAGCTCCGCCAGACTAGCTCAGGGGGCAGATACGCAGTATTTT. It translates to CASSSARLAQGADTQYF. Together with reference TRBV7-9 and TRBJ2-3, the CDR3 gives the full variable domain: DTGVSQNPRHKITKRGQNVTFRCDPISEHNRLYWYRQTLGQGPEFLTYFQNEAQLEKSRLLSDRFSAERPKGSFSTLEIQRTEQGDSAMYLCASSSARLAQGADTQYFGPGTRLTVL.

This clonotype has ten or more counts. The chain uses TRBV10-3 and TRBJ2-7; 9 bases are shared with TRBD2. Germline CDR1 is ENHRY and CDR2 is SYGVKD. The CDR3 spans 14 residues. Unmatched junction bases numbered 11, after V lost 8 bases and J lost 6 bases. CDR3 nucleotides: TGTGCCATCGCGGGGGCGGGAGGGCCCGGCGAGCAGTACTTC. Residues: CAIAGAGGPGEQYF.

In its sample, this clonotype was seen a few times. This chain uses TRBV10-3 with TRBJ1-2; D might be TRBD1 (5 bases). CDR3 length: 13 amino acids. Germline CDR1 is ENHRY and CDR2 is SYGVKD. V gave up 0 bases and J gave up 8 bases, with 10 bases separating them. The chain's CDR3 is CAISESGAWGYTF. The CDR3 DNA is TGTGCCATCAGTGAGTCAGGGGCGTGGGGCTACACCTTC.

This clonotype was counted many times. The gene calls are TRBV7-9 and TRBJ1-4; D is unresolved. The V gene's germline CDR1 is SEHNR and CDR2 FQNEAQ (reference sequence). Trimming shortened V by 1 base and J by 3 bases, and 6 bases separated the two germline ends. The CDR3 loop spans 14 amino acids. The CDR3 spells CASSLVQPNEKLFF. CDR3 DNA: TGTGCCAGCAGCTTAGTACAGCCTAATGAAAAACTGTTTTTT.

The CDR3: CASSSGTVTGELFF. The DNA for the CDR3 is TGTGCCAGCAGTTCCGGGACAGTCACCGGGGAGCTGTTTTTT. The rearrangement joins TRBV12-3 or TRBV12-4 to TRBJ2-2, with 7 bases aligning to TRBD1. J gave up 4 bases and V 4 bases, and 3 bases lay outside the gene matches. CDR3 size: 14 residues.